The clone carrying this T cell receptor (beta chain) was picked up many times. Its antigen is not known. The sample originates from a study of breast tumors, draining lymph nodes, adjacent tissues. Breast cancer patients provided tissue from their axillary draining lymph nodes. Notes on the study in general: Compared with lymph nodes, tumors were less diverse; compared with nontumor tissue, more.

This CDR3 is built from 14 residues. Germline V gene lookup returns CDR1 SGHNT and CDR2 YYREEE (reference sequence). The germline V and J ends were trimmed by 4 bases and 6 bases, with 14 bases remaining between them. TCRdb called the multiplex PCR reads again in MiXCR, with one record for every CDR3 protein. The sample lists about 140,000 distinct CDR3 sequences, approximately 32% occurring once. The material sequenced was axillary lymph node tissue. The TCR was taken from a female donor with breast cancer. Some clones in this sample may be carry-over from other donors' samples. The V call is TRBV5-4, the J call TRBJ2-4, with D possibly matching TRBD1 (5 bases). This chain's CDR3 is CASSLRGGTNIQYF. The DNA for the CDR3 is TGTGCCAGCAGCCTTAGGGGCGGCACAAACATTCAGTACTTC. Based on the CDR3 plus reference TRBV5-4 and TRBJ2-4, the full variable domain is ETGVTQSPTHLIKTRGQQVTLRCSSQSGHNTVSWYQQALGQGPQFIFQYYREEENGRGNFPPRFSGLQFPNYSSELNVNALELDDSALYLCASSLRGGTNIQYFGAGTRLSVL.